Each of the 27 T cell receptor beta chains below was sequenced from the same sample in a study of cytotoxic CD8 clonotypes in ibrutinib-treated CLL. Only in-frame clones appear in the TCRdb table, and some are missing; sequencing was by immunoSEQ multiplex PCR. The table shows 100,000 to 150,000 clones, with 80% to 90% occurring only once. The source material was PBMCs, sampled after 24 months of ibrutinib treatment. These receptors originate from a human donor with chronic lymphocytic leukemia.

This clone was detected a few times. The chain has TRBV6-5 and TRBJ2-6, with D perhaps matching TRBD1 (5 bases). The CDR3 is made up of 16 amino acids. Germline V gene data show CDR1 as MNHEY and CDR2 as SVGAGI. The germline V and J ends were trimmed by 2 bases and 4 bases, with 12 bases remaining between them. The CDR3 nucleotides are TGTGCCAGCAGTTACCCTAGAAAGGGGGGGGCCAACGTCCTGACTTTC. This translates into CASSYPRKGGANVLTF.

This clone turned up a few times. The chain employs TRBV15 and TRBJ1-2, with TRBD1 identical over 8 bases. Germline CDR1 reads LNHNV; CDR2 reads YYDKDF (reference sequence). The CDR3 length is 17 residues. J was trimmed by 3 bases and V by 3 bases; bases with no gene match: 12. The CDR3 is CATSSFLTGEVDYGYTF. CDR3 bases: TGTGCCACCAGCAGTTTCCTGACAGGGGAAGTGGACTATGGCTACACCTTC.

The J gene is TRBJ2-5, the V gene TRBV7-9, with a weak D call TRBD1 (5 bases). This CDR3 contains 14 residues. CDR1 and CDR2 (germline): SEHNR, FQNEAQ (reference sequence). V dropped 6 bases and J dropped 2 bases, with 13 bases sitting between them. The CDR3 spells CASSSRAEQETQYF. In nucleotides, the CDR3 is TGTGCCAGCAGTTCCAGGGCAGAGCAAGAGACCCAGTACTTC.

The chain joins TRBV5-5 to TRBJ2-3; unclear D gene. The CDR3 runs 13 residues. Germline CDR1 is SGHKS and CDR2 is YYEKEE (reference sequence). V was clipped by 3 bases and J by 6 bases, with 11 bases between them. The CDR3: CASSSMLSDTQYF. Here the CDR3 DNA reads TGTGCCAGCAGCTCCATGCTGTCGGATACGCAGTATTTT.

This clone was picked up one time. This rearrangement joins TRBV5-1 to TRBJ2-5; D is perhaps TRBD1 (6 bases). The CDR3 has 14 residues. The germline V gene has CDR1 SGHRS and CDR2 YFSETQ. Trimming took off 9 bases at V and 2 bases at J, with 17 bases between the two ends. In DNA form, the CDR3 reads TGCGCCACCCACCGGGGACAAGGTCAAGAGACCCAGTACTTC. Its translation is CATHRGQGQETQYF.

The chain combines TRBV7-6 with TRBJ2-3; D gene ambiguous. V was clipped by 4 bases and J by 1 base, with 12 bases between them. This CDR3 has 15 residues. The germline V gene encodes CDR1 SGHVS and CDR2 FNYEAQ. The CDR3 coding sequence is TGTGCCAGCAGCTCAGGACGTTGGCGCACAGATACGCAGTATTTT. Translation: CASSSGRWRTDTQYF.

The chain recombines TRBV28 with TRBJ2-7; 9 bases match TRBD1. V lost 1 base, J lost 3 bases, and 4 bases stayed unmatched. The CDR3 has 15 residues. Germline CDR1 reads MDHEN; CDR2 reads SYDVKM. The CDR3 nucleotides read TGTGCCAGCAGTTTATCGGGACAGGGACACTACGAGCAGTACTTC. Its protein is CASSLSGQGHYEQYF.

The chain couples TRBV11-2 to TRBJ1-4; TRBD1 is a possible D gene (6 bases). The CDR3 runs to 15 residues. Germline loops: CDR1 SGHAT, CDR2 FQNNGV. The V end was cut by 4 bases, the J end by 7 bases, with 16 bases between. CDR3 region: CASSSPGGRGEKLFF. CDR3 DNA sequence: TGTGCCAGCAGCTCTCCGGGGGGCCGGGGTGAAAAACTGTTTTTT.

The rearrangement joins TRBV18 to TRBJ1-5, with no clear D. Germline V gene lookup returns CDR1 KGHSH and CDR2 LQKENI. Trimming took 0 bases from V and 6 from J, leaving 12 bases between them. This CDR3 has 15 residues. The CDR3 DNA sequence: TGTGCCAGCTCACCACCAGGCCGGGGAACTCAGCCCCAGCATTTT. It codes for CASSPPGRGTQPQHF.

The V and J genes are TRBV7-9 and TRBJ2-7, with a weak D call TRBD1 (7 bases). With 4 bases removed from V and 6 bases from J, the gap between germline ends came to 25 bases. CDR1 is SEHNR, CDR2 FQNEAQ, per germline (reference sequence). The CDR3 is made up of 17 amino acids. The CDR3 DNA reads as TGTGCCAGCAGCTCTCCGACAGGGCGGGAATCATATGCCGAGCAGTACTTC. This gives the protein CASSSPTGRESYAEQYF.

CDR3 DNA: TGTGCCAGCAATGCGGACAGGGCGAAGGGCTACACCTTC. Residues: CASNADRAKGYTF. V gene TRBV28 combines with J gene TRBJ1-2, with TRBD1 matching 8 bases. Germline assignment: CDR1 MDHEN and CDR2 SYDVKM. This CDR3 has 13 amino acids. The junction had 9 bases not matched to a gene; V was cut back by 7 bases and J by 8 bases.

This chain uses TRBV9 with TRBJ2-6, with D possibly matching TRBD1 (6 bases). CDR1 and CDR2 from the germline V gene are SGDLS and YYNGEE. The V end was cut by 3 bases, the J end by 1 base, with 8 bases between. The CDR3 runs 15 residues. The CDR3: CASSATGSGANVLTF. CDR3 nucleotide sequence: TGTGCCAGCAGCGCAACAGGGTCTGGGGCCAACGTCCTGACTTTC.

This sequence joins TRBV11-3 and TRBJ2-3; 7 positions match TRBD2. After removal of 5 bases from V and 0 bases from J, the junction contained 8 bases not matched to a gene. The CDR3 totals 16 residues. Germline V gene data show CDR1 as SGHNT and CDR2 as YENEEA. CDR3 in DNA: TGTGCCAGCAGCACCCGGACTAGTGGGAGCACAGATACGCAGTATTTT. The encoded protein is CASSTRTSGSTDTQYF. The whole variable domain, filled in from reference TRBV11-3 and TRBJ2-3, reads EAGVVQSPRYKIIEKKQPVAFWCNPISGHNTLYWYLQNLGQGPELLIRYENEEAVDDSQLPKDRFSAERLKGVDSTLKIQPAELGDSAVYLCASSTRTSGSTDTQYFGPGTRLTVL.

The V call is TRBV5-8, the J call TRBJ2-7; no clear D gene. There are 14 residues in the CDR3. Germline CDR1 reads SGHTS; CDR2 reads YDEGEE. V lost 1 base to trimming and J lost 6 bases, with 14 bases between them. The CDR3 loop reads CASSLRQAPPEQYF. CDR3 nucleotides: TGTGCCAGCAGCTTGAGGCAGGCCCCCCCCGAGCAGTACTTC.

The CDR3 protein is CASSLNYGYTF. In DNA form, the CDR3 reads TGTGCCAGCAGCTTGAACTATGGCTACACCTTC. The chain recombines TRBV7-9 with TRBJ1-2; D remains unclear. The CDR3 is 11 residues long. V was cut by 3 bases and J by 2 bases, with 1 base left in between. Per germline, CDR1 SEHNR and CDR2 FQNEAQ (reference sequence).

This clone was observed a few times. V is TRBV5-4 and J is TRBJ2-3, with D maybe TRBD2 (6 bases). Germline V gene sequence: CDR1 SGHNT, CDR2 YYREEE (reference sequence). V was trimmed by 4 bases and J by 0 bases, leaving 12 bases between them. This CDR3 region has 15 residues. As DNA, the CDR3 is TGTGCCAGCAGCCTTCCGGGGGTTAGCACAGATACGCAGTATTTT. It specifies CASSLPGVSTDTQYF.

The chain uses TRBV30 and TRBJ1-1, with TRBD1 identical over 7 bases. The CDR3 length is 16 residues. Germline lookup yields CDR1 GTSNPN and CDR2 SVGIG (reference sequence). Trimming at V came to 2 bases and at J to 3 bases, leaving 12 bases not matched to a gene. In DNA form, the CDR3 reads TGTGCCTGGAGTCCACTCGGGACAGTTTTCTACACTGAAGCTTTCTTT. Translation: CAWSPLGTVFYTEAFF.

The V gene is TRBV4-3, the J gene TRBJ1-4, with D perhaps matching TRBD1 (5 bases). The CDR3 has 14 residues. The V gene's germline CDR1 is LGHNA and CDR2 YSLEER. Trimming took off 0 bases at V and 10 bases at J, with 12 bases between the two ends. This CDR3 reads CASSQDERGLKLFF. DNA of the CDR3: TGCGCCAGCAGCCAAGATGAGCGGGGCCTAAAACTGTTTTTT.

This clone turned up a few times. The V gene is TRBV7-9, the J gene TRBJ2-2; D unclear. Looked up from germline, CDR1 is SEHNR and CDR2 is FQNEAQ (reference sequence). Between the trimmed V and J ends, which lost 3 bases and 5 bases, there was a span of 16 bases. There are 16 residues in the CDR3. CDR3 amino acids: CASSLGASDLTGELFF. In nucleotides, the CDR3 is TGTGCCAGCAGCTTGGGTGCCAGCGACCTTACCGGGGAGCTGTTTTTT. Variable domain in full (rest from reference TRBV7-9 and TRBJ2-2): DTGVSQNPRHKITKRGQNVTFRCDPISEHNRLYWYRQTLGQGPEFLTYFQNEAQLEKSRLLSDRFSAERPKGSFSTLEIQRTEQGDSAMYLCASSLGASDLTGELFFGEGSRLTVL.

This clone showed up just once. The CDR3 here is CASSRERSGGSSTDTQYF. In DNA form, the CDR3 reads TGTGCCAGCTCACGTGAACGTAGCGGAGGTTCTAGCACAGATACGCAGTATTTT. This chain connects TRBV18 to TRBJ2-3, with a tentative D call TRBD2 (6 bases). V lost 4 bases, J lost 0 bases, and 20 bases lay in between. CDR1 KGHSH and CDR2 LQKENI come from the germline V gene. The CDR3 consists of 18 residues.

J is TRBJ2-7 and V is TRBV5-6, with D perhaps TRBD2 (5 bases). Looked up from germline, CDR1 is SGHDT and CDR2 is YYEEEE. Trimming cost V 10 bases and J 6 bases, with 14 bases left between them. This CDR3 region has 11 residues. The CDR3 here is CASKRGSEQYF. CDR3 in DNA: TGTGCCTCCAAAAGAGGGAGCGAGCAGTACTTC.

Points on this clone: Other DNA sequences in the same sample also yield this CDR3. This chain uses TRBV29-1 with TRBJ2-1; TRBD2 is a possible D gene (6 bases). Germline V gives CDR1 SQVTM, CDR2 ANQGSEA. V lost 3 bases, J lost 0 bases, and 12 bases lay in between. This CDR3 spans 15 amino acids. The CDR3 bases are TGCAGCGTTGAGGTTGGGGGGTACTCCTACAATGAGCAGTTCTTC. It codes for CSVEVGGYSYNEQFF.

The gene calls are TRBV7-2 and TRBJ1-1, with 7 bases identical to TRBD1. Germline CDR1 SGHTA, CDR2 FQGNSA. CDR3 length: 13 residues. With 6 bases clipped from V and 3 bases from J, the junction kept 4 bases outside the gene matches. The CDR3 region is CASRPTGDTEAFF. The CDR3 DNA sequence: TGTGCCAGCAGACCCACAGGGGACACTGAAGCTTTCTTT.

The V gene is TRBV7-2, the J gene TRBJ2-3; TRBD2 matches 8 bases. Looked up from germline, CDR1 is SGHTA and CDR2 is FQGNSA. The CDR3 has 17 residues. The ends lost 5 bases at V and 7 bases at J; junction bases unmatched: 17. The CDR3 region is CASSTREAGGHYYTQYF. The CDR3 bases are TGTGCCAGCAGCACTCGAGAGGCGGGAGGCCACTACTATACGCAGTATTTT.

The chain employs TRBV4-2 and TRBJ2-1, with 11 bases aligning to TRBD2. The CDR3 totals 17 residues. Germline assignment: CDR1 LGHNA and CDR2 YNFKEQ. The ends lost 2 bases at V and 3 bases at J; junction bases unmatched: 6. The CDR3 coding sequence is TGTGCCAGCAGCCAACTAACTAGCGGGGGCTTCTACAATGAGCAGTTCTTC. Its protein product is CASSQLTSGGFYNEQFF.

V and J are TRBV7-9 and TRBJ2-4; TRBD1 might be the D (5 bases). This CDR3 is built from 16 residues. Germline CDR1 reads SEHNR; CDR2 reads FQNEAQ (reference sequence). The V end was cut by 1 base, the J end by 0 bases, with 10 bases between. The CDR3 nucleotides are TGTGCCAGCAGCTTAGGTAGGGGAATAGCCAAAAACATTCAGTACTTC. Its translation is CASSLGRGIAKNIQYF.

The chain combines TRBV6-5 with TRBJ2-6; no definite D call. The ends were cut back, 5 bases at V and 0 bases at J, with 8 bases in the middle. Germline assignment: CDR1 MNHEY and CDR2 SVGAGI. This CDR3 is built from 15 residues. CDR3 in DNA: TGTGCCAGCAGTCCGAATCACTCTGGGGCCAACGTCCTGACTTTC. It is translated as CASSPNHSGANVLTF.